Presented here are 27 T cell receptor beta chains from one specimen sequenced in a study of radiotherapy plus CTLA-4 blockade in lung cancer. Clones were read by immunoSEQ multiplex PCR, and TCRdb kept only the in-frame ones, dropping some. The sample lists around 85,000 clones; approximately 86% were seen once. The sequences come from peripheral blood, collected from a patient treated with radiotherapy plus ipilimumab. The source is a human donor with non-small cell lung cancer who had a partial response to radiotherapy plus ipilimumab.

Note on this clone: This sample also contains other DNA sequences that code for the same CDR3. In nucleotides, the CDR3 is TGCGCCAGCAGCTTGGTGGGACAGGGGGAGACCCAGTACTTC. Translating it yields CASSLVGQGETQYF. V gene TRBV5-1 combines with J gene TRBJ2-5, with TRBD1 matching over 10 bases. This CDR3 region has 14 residues. Looked up from germline, CDR1 is SGHRS and CDR2 is YFSETQ. The V segment lost 0 bases and the J segment 5 bases; nucleotides outside the gene matches: 1.

This rearrangement joins TRBV15 to TRBJ1-1; D may be TRBD1 (6 bases). In germline, CDR1 is LNHNV, CDR2 YYDKDF (reference sequence). This CDR3 has 15 residues. Trimming pared 8 bases from V and 2 bases from J, leaving 18 bases between. The CDR3 bases are TGTGCCACCCTGGACAGCGGGGGACCTAACACTGAAGCTTTCTTT. The encoded protein is CATLDSGGPNTEAFF.

The rearrangement uses TRBV30 and TRBJ2-7, with D possibly TRBD1 on 6 matching bases. Trimming cost V 1 base and J 4 bases, with 17 bases left between them. This CDR3 contains 15 residues. Germline CDR1 and CDR2: GTSNPN and SVGIG (reference sequence). The CDR3 sequence: CAWSGPRTERYEQYF. CDR3 coding DNA: TGTGCCTGGAGTGGACCCCGGACAGAGAGATACGAGCAGTACTTC.

The chain combines TRBV30 with TRBJ2-2; D might be TRBD2 (5 bases). The V gene's germline CDR1 is GTSNPN and CDR2 SVGIG (reference sequence). The CDR3 covers 15 residues. V lost 1 base and J lost 6, with 15 bases in between. As DNA, the CDR3 is TGTGCCTGGAGTGGAAGTCAAGGAGGATCCGGGGAGCTGTTTTTT. This encodes CAWSGSQGGSGELFF.

The V gene is TRBV29-1, the J gene TRBJ2-5; 8 bases agree with TRBD2. This CDR3 has 15 residues. V gave up 0 bases and J gave up 2 bases; unmatched junction bases: 5. Germline assignment: CDR1 SQVTM and CDR2 ANQGSEA. CDR3 region: CSVEDYGTRQETQYF. The CDR3 DNA reads as TGCAGCGTTGAAGATTACGGGACTAGACAAGAGACCCAGTACTTC. Full variable domain (missing parts from reference TRBV29-1 and TRBJ2-5): SAVISQKPSRDICQRGTSLTIQCQVDSQVTMMFWYRQQPGQSLTLIATANQGSEATYESGFVIDKFPISRPNLTFSTLTVSNMSPEDSSIYLCSVEDYGTRQETQYFGPGTRLLVL.

V is TRBV19 and J is TRBJ2-3; TRBD2 matches at 9 bases. Germline CDR1 is LNHDA and CDR2 is SQIVND (reference sequence). The CDR3 has 14 residues. The V segment lost 5 bases and the J segment 4 bases; nucleotides outside the gene matches: 4. The CDR3 sequence: CASSQAGGPDTQYF. CDR3 nucleotides: TGTGCCAGTAGTCAAGCGGGAGGCCCAGATACGCAGTATTTT.

The J gene is TRBJ1-2, the V gene TRBV4-1; possibly TRBD1 for D (6 bases). V shed 1 base and J shed 8 bases, with 17 bases lying between them. The germline V gene encodes CDR1 MGHRA and CDR2 YSYEKL. There are 15 residues in the CDR3. Here the CDR3 reads CASSQVGARGNGYTF. CDR3 coding DNA: TGCGCCAGCAGCCAAGTGGGGGCAAGGGGGAACGGCTACACCTTC.

The chain recombines TRBV5-5 with TRBJ1-4; D not certain. CDR1 and CDR2 from the germline V gene are SGHKS and YYEKEE (reference sequence). Trimming removed 2 bases at V and 7 bases at J, with 12 bases between. The CDR3 extends over 14 amino acids. CDR3 sequence reads: CASSFAGGFEKLFF. The CDR3 region has the DNA TGTGCCAGCAGCTTCGCTGGCGGGTTTGAAAAACTGTTTTTT. Drawing the rest from reference TRBV5-5 and TRBJ1-4, the complete variable domain is DAGVTQSPTHLIKTRGQQVTLRCSPISGHKSVSWYQQVLGQGPQFIFQYYEKEERGRGNFPDRFSARQFPNYSSELNVNALLLGDSALYLCASSFAGGFEKLFFGSGTQLSVL.

The chain uses TRBV6-1 and TRBJ1-2, with 9 positions matching TRBD1. With 6 bases clipped from V and 4 bases from J, the junction kept 9 bases outside the gene matches. The CDR3 consists of 15 residues. Per the germline V gene, CDR1 is MNHNS and CDR2 is SASEGT. CDR3 protein: CASSLRDRESYGYTF. CDR3 in DNA: TGTGCCAGCAGCCTCCGGGACAGGGAATCCTATGGCTACACCTTC.

The table lists this clone with a count of one. The rearrangement uses TRBV11-2 and TRBJ2-1; 10 bases align to TRBD2. The CDR3 is 16 amino acids. J was trimmed by 3 bases and V by 5 bases; bases with no gene match: 7. Germline CDR1 is SGHAT and CDR2 is FQNNGV. CDR3 sequence reads: CASSLVAGGVYNEQFF. CDR3 sequence (DNA): TGTGCCAGCAGCCTAGTAGCGGGAGGTGTCTACAATGAGCAGTTCTTC.

The chain carries TRBV5-6 and TRBJ2-2; D possibly corresponds to TRBD1 (6 bases). CDR3 length: 16 amino acids. The ends were cut back, 2 bases at V and 1 base at J, with 12 bases in the middle. Germline CDR1 SGHDT, CDR2 YYEEEE. The DNA of the CDR3 is TGTGCCAGCAGCTTCGGACAGTTTATGAACACCGGGGAGCTGTTTTTT. This encodes CASSFGQFMNTGELFF.

This sequence joins TRBV28 and TRBJ2-7, with TRBD1 matching over 8 bases. The length of the CDR3 is 13 residues. Trimming took 3 bases from V and 6 from J; bases not matched to a gene: 4. The germline V gene has CDR1 MDHEN and CDR2 SYDVKM. The CDR3 region has the DNA TGTGCCAGCAGTTTGACAGGGGAAGGCGAGCAGTACTTC. Its translation is CASSLTGEGEQYF.

This chain uses TRBV7-2 with TRBJ1-1, with D hard to call. This CDR3 comprises 13 residues. Trimming left V 1 base short and J 10 bases short, with 13 bases between. The germline V gene has CDR1 SGHTA and CDR2 FQGNSA. CDR3 region: CASSLGPGNVAFF. The CDR3 DNA reads as TGTGCCAGCAGCTTAGGGCCAGGCAATGTAGCTTTCTTT.

The chain joins TRBV6-1 to TRBJ2-3; D is possibly TRBD2 (6 bases). CDR1 and CDR2 (germline): MNHNS, SASEGT. Trimming took off 0 bases at V and 6 bases at J, with 19 bases between the two ends. CDR3 length: 17 amino acids. Here the CDR3 DNA reads TGTGCCAGCAGTGAAGCGGGTGTCAGGAGGGCCGGGGATACGCAGTATTTT. Translation gives CASSEAGVRRAGDTQYF.

The genes are TRBV9 and TRBJ1-1; D is undetermined. The germline V gene has CDR1 SGDLS and CDR2 YYNGEE. CDR3 size: 14 residues. V shed 0 bases and J shed 1 base, with 7 bases lying between them. In DNA, the CDR3 is TGTGCCAGCAGCGTAGCTACCGCGAACACTGAAGCTTTCTTT. It specifies CASSVATANTEAFF.

The chain is built from TRBV2 and TRBJ1-5, with 8 bases matching TRBD1. The CDR3 totals 15 residues. V dropped 6 bases and J dropped 2; count of bases not matched to a gene: 6. The germline V gene encodes CDR1 SNHLY and CDR2 FYNNEI. CDR3 coding DNA: TGTGCCAGCAGGTTAACAGGGGGACGCAATCAGCCCCAGCATTTT. It specifies CASRLTGGRNQPQHF.

The chain joins TRBV7-9 to TRBJ1-3; possibly TRBD1 for D (5 bases). The V gene's germline CDR1 is SEHNR and CDR2 FQNEAQ (reference sequence). V was trimmed by 0 bases and J by 4 bases, leaving 13 bases between them. This CDR3 comprises 16 residues. The CDR3 loop is CASSLAGGGSGNTIYF. CDR3 DNA: TGTGCCAGCAGCTTAGCCGGGGGAGGGTCAGGAAACACCATATATTTT.

The chain joins TRBV7-3 to TRBJ2-1, with TRBD2 matching over 10 bases. CDR1 is SGHTA and CDR2 is FQGTGA in the germline V gene. V lost 5 bases to trimming and J lost 7 bases; unmatched junction nucleotides: 11. The length of the CDR3 is 16 residues. In nucleotides, the CDR3 is TGTGCCAGCAGCGAGAAAGCGGGAGGGCTAAGGAATGAGCAGTTCTTC. Its translation: CASSEKAGGLRNEQFF.

V gene TRBV19 combines with J gene TRBJ1-6, with a possible D match to TRBD1 (6 bases). From germline, CDR1 is LNHDA and CDR2 SQIVND (reference sequence). V lost 2 bases to trimming and J lost 7 bases, with 6 bases between them. The CDR3 is made up of 13 amino acids. The CDR3 nucleotides are TGTGCCAGTAGTATAACAGGGAATTCACCCCTCCACTTT. It yields the protein CASSITGNSPLHF.

This clone is a singleton in its sample. The chain links TRBV6-5 to TRBJ2-7; D not resolved. The V end was cut by 2 bases, the J end by 2 bases, with 4 bases between. CDR1 is MNHEY, CDR2 SVGAGI, per germline. The CDR3 consists of 12 residues. The CDR3 sequence is CASSYGPYEQYF. The CDR3 nucleotides read TGTGCCAGCAGTTACGGGCCCTACGAGCAGTACTTC.

The V and J genes are TRBV7-2 and TRBJ1-1; 9 positions match TRBD1. V shed 6 bases, J shed 1 base, and the junction held 9 bases outside the gene matches. Looked up from germline, CDR1 is SGHTA and CDR2 is FQGNSA. The CDR3 spans 16 residues. DNA for the CDR3: TGTGCCAGCAGTAGGGTGGGGACAGGGCGGAACACTGAAGCTTTCTTT. It specifies CASSRVGTGRNTEAFF. The full variable domain, rest sourced from reference TRBV7-2 and TRBJ1-1, is GAGVSQSPSNKVTEKGKDVELRCDPISGHTALYWYRQSLGQGLEFLIYFQGNSAPDKSGLPSDRFSAERTGGSVSTLTIQRTQQEDSAVYLCASSRVGTGRNTEAFFGQGTRLTVV.

The rearrangement joins TRBV5-8 to TRBJ1-5, with D maybe TRBD1 (6 bases). With 4 bases removed from V and 0 bases from J, the gap between germline ends came to 11 bases. CDR1 and CDR2 (germline): SGHTS, YDEGEE. This CDR3 region has 15 residues. CDR3 coding DNA: TGTGCCAGCAGCCCCCAGGGGTATAGCAATCAGCCCCAGCATTTT. Its translation is CASSPQGYSNQPQHF.

The genes are TRBV5-1 and TRBJ2-3; TRBD2 matches 11 bases. The ends lost 4 bases at V and 3 bases at J; junction bases unmatched: 10. From germline, CDR1 is SGHRS and CDR2 YFSETQ. The CDR3 is 17 amino acids. The CDR3 DNA follows: TGCGCCAGCAGCCAAACTAGCGGGAGTCGGTCGACAGATACGCAGTATTTT. Translation gives CASSQTSGSRSTDTQYF. The whole variable domain, filled in from reference TRBV5-1 and TRBJ2-3, reads KAGVTQTPRYLIKTRGQQVTLSCSPISGHRSVSWYQQTPGQGLQFLFEYFSETQRNKGNFPGRFSGRQFSNSRSEMNVSTLELGDSALYLCASSQTSGSRSTDTQYFGPGTRLTVL.

The CDR3, as DNA: TGTGCCTGGAGTGGATCTTCTAAGAACACTGAAGCTTTCTTT. It yields the protein CAWSGSSKNTEAFF. The chain uses TRBV30 and TRBJ1-1; D is undetermined. Germline values: CDR1 GTSNPN, CDR2 SVGIG (reference sequence). Trimming cost V 1 base and J 1 base, with 10 bases left between them. This CDR3 has 14 amino acids.

CDR3: CATSRRLPNQETQYF. In DNA, the CDR3 is TGTGCCACCAGCAGAAGACTACCCAACCAAGAGACCCAGTACTTC. The chain recombines TRBV15 with TRBJ2-5, with TRBD2 as a possible D gene (5 bases). Trimming left V 2 bases short and J 0 bases short, with 10 bases between. The CDR3 spans 15 residues. Per the germline V gene, CDR1 is LNHNV and CDR2 is YYDKDF (reference sequence).

The CDR3 protein is CASSPFGRPSYNEQFF. Here the CDR3 DNA reads TGTGCCAGCAGTCCCTTCGGGAGGCCCTCCTACAATGAGCAGTTCTTC. The chain recombines TRBV28 with TRBJ2-1; the match to TRBD2 covers 7 bases. Germline CDR1 and CDR2: MDHEN and SYDVKM. The CDR3 is 16 amino acids. Trimming took 5 bases from V and 0 from J; bases not matched to a gene: 7. Complete variable domain (other parts from reference TRBV28 and TRBJ2-1): DVKVTQSSRYLVKRTGEKVFLECVQDMDHENMFWYRQDPGLGLRLIYFSYDVKMKEKGDIPEGYSVSREKKERFSLILESASTNQTSMYLCASSPFGRPSYNEQFFGPGTRLTVL.

This chain connects TRBV5-1 to TRBJ2-3, with TRBD2 identical over 9 bases. The germline CDR1 and CDR2 sequences are SGHRS and YFSETQ. J gave up 0 bases and V 0 bases, and 2 bases lay outside the gene matches. This CDR3 has 16 residues. CDR3 sequence reads: CASSLGTSESTDTQYF. CDR3 DNA sequence: TGCGCCAGCAGCTTGGGGACTAGCGAAAGCACAGATACGCAGTATTTT.